One sample yielded the 8 T cell receptor beta chains listed below, sequenced in a study of T cells in Graves' hyperthyroidism and ophthalmopathy (dated 2019 in TCRdb). Receptors were amplified or captured by multiplex PCR. For sequencing, an Illumina HiSeq 2000 was employed. TCR beta CDR3 regions were amplified from RNA transcripts. The TCR CDR3 was subjected to a first round of RT-PCR using the HTBI primer set and the Qiagen OneStep RT-PCR kit. TCRdb's own reprocessing of the public reads used fastp at Q25 and MiXCR and kept productive beta chains. Every distinct CDR3 protein forms one entry, paired with its most common genes and DNA. The sample profile shows fewer than 350,000 distinct CDR3 sequences; approximately 22% of them were found once. Clones ranked in the top ten supply less than 65% of the sample. Sample: blood. The receptors originated from a woman between 50 and 59 years old with Graves' hyperthyroidism.

This chain links TRBV18 with TRBJ2-3; TRBD2 matches 8 bases. This CDR3 comprises 17 residues. Germline V gene lookup returns CDR1 KGHSH and CDR2 LQKENI. Trimming removed 3 bases from V and 1 base from J; junction bases left unmatched: 9. The CDR3 protein is CASSPRIRGGGTDTQYF. The CDR3 nucleotides are TGTGCCAGCTCACCTAGGATCCGGGGGGGCGGCACAGATACGCAGTATTTT.

V gene TRBV18 combines with J gene TRBJ1-4; D ambiguous. The CDR3 extends over 16 amino acids. Trimming took 2 bases from V and 0 from J, leaving 10 bases between them. Germline-derived CDR1 and CDR2 are KGHSH and LQKENI. The CDR3 loop reads CASSPDTVATNEKLFF. Here the CDR3 DNA reads TGTGCCAGCTCACCAGATACAGTTGCAACTAATGAAAAACTGTTTTTT.

This clonotype was found many times. The gene calls are TRBV5-1 and TRBJ2-7, with D possibly TRBD1 on 6 matching bases. Germline values: CDR1 SGHRS, CDR2 YFSETQ. Trimming took 1 base from V and 5 from J, leaving 10 bases between them. This CDR3 has 13 residues. The CDR3 protein is CASSLRTVNEQYF. The CDR3 DNA sequence: TGCGCCAGCAGCTTGCGGACAGTGAACGAGCAGTACTTC.

This clonotype appeared many times. The V gene is TRBV3-1, the J gene TRBJ1-2; D is ambiguous. The CDR3 has 14 residues. Looked up from germline, CDR1 is LGHDT and CDR2 is YNNKEL (reference sequence). The germline V and J ends were trimmed by 5 bases and 3 bases, with 13 bases remaining between them. CDR3 bases: TGTGCCAGCAGCGGAGGGCAGTCTTACTATGGCTACACCTTC. Encoded protein: CASSGGQSYYGYTF.

The CDR3 protein is CASSVALAGDNEQFF. CDR3 coding DNA: TGTGCCAGCAGCGTAGCGCTAGCGGGGGACAATGAGCAGTTCTTC. The chain has TRBV9 and TRBJ2-1, with TRBD2 matching 10 bases. The trim removed 0 bases at V and 5 bases at J, leaving 2 bases unmatched. Germline assignment: CDR1 SGDLS and CDR2 YYNGEE. This CDR3 region has 15 residues.

This clonotype appeared many times. At one of its ends the junction is not consistent with the germline gene, which may arise from a read error. The chain links TRBV5-1 to TRBJ2-2; 10 bases agree with TRBD2. CDR3 length: 16 amino acids. Germline-derived CDR1 and CDR2 are SGHRS and YFSETQ. CDR3 in DNA: TGTGCCAGCAGTTTCGGACTAGCGGTAAACACCGGGGAGCTGTTTTTT. It encodes CASSFGLAVNTGELFF.

This clonotype showed up just a few times. J is TRBJ1-2 and V is TRBV29-1; 8 positions agree with TRBD1. This CDR3 has 12 residues. Germline CDR1 and CDR2: SQVTM and ANQGSEA. V was clipped by 4 bases and J by 7 bases; unmatched bases: 5. The DNA of the CDR3 is TGCAGCGTTGGGGACAGGACCGGTGGCTACACCTTC. Translated, it gives CSVGDRTGGYTF.

This clonotype has a handful of counts. The J gene is TRBJ1-3, the V gene TRBV25-1; D gene ambiguous. Germline values: CDR1 MGHDK, CDR2 SYGVNS. Trimming pared 6 bases from V and 0 bases from J, leaving 6 bases between. CDR3 length: 13 amino acids. CDR3 coding DNA: TGTGCCAGCAGGGACTACTCTGGAAACACCATATATTTT. This encodes CASRDYSGNTIYF.